This T cell receptor (beta chain) came from a study of PD-L1 blockade in urothelial cancer. Study context: Blood was evaluated 3 weeks (second dose) and 6 weeks after therapy began.

Trimming cost V 3 bases and J 9 bases; bases outside gene matches: 9. The CDR3 sequence is 16 residues long. CDR1 is SGDLS, CDR2 YYNGEE, per germline. Measured with immunoSEQ multiplex PCR; TCRdb has only the in-frame clones, and not every one. This table has 65,000 to 80,000 clones, around four fifths appearing once. The specimen comprised PBMCs, sampled around atezolizumab (anti-PD-L1) treatment. The chain recombines TRBV9 with TRBJ2-1; 13 bases are a match to TRBD2. The source is a man in his 70s with urothelial cancer. CDR3 bases: TGTGCCAGCAGCGGGACTAGCGGGAGAACAGTGGCTGAGCAGTTCTTC. Translation gives CASSGTSGRTVAEQFF.